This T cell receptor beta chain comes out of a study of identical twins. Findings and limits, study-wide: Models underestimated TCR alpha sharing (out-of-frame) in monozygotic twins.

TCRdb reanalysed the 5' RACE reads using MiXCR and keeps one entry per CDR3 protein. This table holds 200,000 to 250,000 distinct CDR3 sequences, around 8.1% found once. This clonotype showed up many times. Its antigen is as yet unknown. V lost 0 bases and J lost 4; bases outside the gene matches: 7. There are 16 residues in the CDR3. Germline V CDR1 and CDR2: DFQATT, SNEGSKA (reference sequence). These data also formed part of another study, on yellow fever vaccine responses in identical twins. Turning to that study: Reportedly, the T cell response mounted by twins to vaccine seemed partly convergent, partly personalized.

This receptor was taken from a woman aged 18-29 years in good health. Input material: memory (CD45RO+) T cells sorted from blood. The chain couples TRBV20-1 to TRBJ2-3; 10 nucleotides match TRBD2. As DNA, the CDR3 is TGCAGTGCTAGAGATTCGCTAGCGGGGGACTCAGATACGCAGTATTTT. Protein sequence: CSARDSLAGDSDTQYF.